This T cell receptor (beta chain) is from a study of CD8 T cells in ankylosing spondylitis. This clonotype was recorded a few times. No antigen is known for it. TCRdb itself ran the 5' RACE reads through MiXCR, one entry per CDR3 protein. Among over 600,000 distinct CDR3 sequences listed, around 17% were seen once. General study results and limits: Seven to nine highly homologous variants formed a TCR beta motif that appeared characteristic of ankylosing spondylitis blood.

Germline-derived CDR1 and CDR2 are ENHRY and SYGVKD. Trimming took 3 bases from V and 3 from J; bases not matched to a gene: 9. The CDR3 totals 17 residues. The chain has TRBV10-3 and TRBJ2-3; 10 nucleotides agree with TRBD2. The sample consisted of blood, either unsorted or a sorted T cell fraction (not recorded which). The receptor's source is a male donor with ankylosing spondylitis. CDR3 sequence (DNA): TGTGCCATCAGTGATGCTGGGCTAGCGGGAGAAACAGATACGCAGTATTTT. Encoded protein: CAISDAGLAGETDTQYF.